A selection of T cell receptor beta chains follows, all from one sample in a study of cytomegalovirus exposure and HLA in healthy donors. The table came from immunoSEQ multiplex PCR; TCRdb's copy has only in-frame clones and leaves some out. The sample includes roughly 330,000 clones, around 87% of them seen just once. Sequenced material: PBMCs. These receptors all stem from a woman aged 25 to 39 in good health and CMV-seropositive. Both conserved end residues are part of each CDR3. D genes are given only for firm matches. A row's size may be missing; if present it is once, few, many or a size class.

j_call,d_call,v_call,clone_size,cdr3_nt,cdr3_aa
TRBJ2-5,NA,TRBV25-1,once,TGTGCCAGCAGTGATCCGGGCCGCGGGGAGTACTTC,CASSDPGRGEYF
TRBJ2-7,TRBD2,TRBV5-1,NA,TGCGCCAGCAGCCCGGGACTAGCGGAGACGTACGAGCAGTACTTC,CASSPGLAETYEQYF
TRBJ1-3,NA,TRBV7-9,NA,TGTGCCAGCAGCTTATACTCTCCGAAAACTGGAAACACCATATATTTT,CASSLYSPKTGNTIYF
TRBJ2-3,NA,TRBV28,once,TGTGCCAGCCAAACAGGGCAGGACATGGGTTTTAACTTT,CASQTGQDMGFNF
TRBJ2-3,NA,TRBV5-1,NA,TGCGCCAGCAGCTTGGATAGCGGTGGGAACACAGATACGCAGTATTTT,CASSLDSGGNTDTQYF
TRBJ2-7,NA,TRBV15,NA,TGTGCCACCAGCATCGTCGGGGGAATCTACGAGCAGTACTTC,CATSIVGGIYEQYF
TRBJ2-5,NA,TRBV5-6,NA,TGTGCCAGCAGCCACCCAGGGGGAGGTTTCGTGACCCAGTACTTC,CASSHPGGGFVTQYF
TRBJ2-7,TRBD1,TRBV29-1,many,TGCAGCGTGACCCCACAGGGGGCGGGCTACGAGCAGTACTTC,CSVTPQGAGYEQYF
TRBJ2-4,TRBD1,TRBV15,NA,TGTGCCACCCACACAGGGGACAGCATTCAGTACTTC,CATHTGDSIQYF
TRBJ2-3,TRBD2,TRBV7-8,NA,TGTGCCAGCAGCCGACTAGCGGAAAAGCGTGGTAGGGATACGCAGTATTTT,CASSRLAEKRGRDTQYF
TRBJ1-1,NA,TRBV13,NA,TGTGCCAGCAGCTTAGGGGGTGAAGCTTTCTTT,CASSLGGEAFF
TRBJ2-5,TRBD2,TRBV5-1,NA,TGCGCCAGCAGCCTATCAGGCGGGAGTAAGGAGACCCAGTACTTC,CASSLSGGSKETQYF
TRBJ2-1,NA,TRBV28,NA,TGTGCCAGCAGTTTTACCCGATCTGGGGCGGCCAGCAGGGAGCAGTTCTTC,CASSFTRSGAASREQFF
TRBJ2-7,NA,TRBV28,NA,TGTGCCAGCAGTTTACACGAAGCCTCCTACGAGCAGTACTTC,CASSLHEASYEQYF
TRBJ2-5,NA,TRBV5-6,NA,TGTGCCAGCAGCTTCTTTGATCTGACCCCAATCGTTCGGGAGACCCAGTACTTC,CASSFFDLTPIVRETQYF
TRBJ1-4,NA,TRBV6-1,NA,TGTGCCAGCAGACTCGAGGGGGAAAAACTGTTTTTT,CASRLEGEKLFF
TRBJ1-2,NA,TRBV5-1,NA,TGCGCCAGCAGGTGGACGAACAACTATGGCTACACCTTC,CASRWTNNYGYTF
TRBJ2-1,TRBD2,TRBV5-1,NA,TGCGCCAGCAGCATTGGCGGGCTAGCGGGGGGCAATGAGCAGTTCTTC,CASSIGGLAGGNEQFF
TRBJ2-7,NA,TRBV11-3,NA,TGTGCCAGCAGCTTAGATCGAGACGAGCAGTACTTC,CASSLDRDEQYF
TRBJ2-7,NA,TRBV27,NA,TGTGCCAGCAAGCCCTACCAGTCTACCTACGAGCAGTACTTC,CASKPYQSTYEQYF
TRBJ1-1,NA,TRBV10-3,NA,TGTGCCATCAGTACGACCTTCGGCAACACTGAAGCTTTCTTT,CAISTTFGNTEAFF
TRBJ1-5,TRBD1,TRBV28,NA,TGTGCCAGCAGTTTATTGACCAGGGGGCAGGATCAGCCCCAGCATTTT,CASSLLTRGQDQPQHF
TRBJ1-1,NA,TRBV9,NA,TGTGCCAGCAGCGACGGTCGGGGGGGCACTGAAGCTTTCTTT,CASSDGRGGTEAFF
TRBJ2-5,NA,TRBV6-5,NA,TGTGCCAGCAGTTACGGGCAGCACCAAGAGACCCAGTACTTC,CASSYGQHQETQYF
TRBJ2-7,NA,TRBV7-9,NA,TGTGCCAGCAGCGCCAGCCTGAGAACCTACGAGCAGTACTTC,CASSASLRTYEQYF
TRBJ1-2,TRBD1,TRBV18,NA,TGTGCCAGCTCACCCAGGACAGGCTCAGACTATGGCTACACCTTC,CASSPRTGSDYGYTF
TRBJ1-1,NA,TRBV2,NA,TGTGCCAGCAGTGAAGTCCCTATTTCGGTTGTAGTTGAAGCTTTCTTT,CASSEVPISVVVEAFF